Listed here is a single TCR beta chain. Some clones are missing from TCRdb's copy, which holds only in-frame ones; the method was immunoSEQ multiplex PCR. Seen here are some 150,000 clones, roughly nine tenths observed once, and the top ten hold more than 6.5%. The sample belongs to a study of control samples from healthy donors and cancer patients. V was cut by 3 bases and J by 11 bases, with 8 bases left in between. The CDR3 consists of 12 residues. CDR1 is KGHSH, CDR2 LQKENI, per germline. Material for sequencing was blood. The chain carries TRBV18 and TRBJ1-6; D perhaps matches TRBD1 (5 bases). The clonotype originates from a man aged 18 to 30 in good health. This CDR3 reads CASSPGPPPLHF. In nucleotides, the CDR3 is TGTGCCAGCTCACCGGGGCCGCCACCCCTCCACTTT.